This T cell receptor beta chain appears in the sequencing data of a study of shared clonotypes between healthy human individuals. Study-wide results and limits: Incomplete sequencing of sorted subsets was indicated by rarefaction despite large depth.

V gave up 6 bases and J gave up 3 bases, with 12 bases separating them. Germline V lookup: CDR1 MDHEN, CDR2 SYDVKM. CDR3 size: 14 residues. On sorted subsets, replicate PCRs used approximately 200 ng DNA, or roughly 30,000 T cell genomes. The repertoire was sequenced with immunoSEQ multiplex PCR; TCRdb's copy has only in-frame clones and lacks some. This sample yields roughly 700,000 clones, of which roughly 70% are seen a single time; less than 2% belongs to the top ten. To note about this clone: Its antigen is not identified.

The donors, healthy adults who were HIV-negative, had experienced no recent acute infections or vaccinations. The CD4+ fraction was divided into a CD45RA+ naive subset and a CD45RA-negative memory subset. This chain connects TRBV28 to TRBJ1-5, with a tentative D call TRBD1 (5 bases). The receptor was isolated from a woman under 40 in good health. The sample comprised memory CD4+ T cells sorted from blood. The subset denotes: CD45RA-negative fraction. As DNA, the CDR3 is TGTGCCAGCAGCACAGGCGGGGACAATCAGCCCCAGCATTTT. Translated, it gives CASSTGGDNQPQHF.